The 22 T cell receptor beta chains listed next were all sequenced from one sample in a study of shared clonotypes between healthy human individuals. Data came from immunoSEQ multiplex PCR; TCRdb stores just in-frame clones and leaves some out. Among 2 million to 2.5 million clones listed, less than 95% were seen once. Sequenced material: naive CD4+ T cells from PBMCs. Subset meaning: CD45RA+ positively selected. The origin of the receptors is a man aged 18 to 30 in good health. Some clones in this sample may be carry-over from other donors' samples.

The V gene is TRBV19, the J gene TRBJ1-5; 8 bases agree with TRBD1. CDR3 length: 14 residues. Germline assignment: CDR1 LNHDA and CDR2 SQIVND (reference sequence). The V and J ends lost 8 bases and 9 bases, in that order; junction bases with no gene match: 12. Here the CDR3 DNA reads TGTGCCAGTGCCATAGGTGGACAGGGTTGGCCCCAGCATTTT. The encoded protein is CASAIGGQGWPQHF.

The V call is TRBV25-1, the J call TRBJ1-5; D possibly corresponds to TRBD1 (6 bases). V lost 3 bases and J 7 bases, leaving 16 bases between the germline ends. This CDR3 region has 15 residues. Germline lookup yields CDR1 MGHDK and CDR2 SYGVNS. The chain's CDR3 is CASSDTDEGGQPQHF. The CDR3, as DNA: TGTGCCAGCAGTGATACCGATGAGGGGGGGCAGCCCCAGCATTTT.

This clone showed up just once. The V gene is TRBV9, the J gene TRBJ2-7; D is tentatively TRBD1 or TRBD2 (5 bases each). The CDR3 covers 15 residues. With 0 bases removed from V and 2 bases from J, the gap between germline ends came to 12 bases. Looked up from germline, CDR1 is SGDLS and CDR2 is YYNGEE. The CDR3 loop is CASSVEGVGAYEQYF. As DNA, the CDR3 is TGTGCCAGCAGCGTAGAAGGAGTGGGGGCCTACGAGCAGTACTTC.

The chain carries TRBV19 and TRBJ1-2; D is possibly TRBD1 (6 bases). The V gene's germline CDR1 is LNHDA and CDR2 SQIVND (reference sequence). CDR3 size: 13 residues. The germline V and J ends were trimmed by 5 bases and 5 bases, with 12 bases remaining between them. The DNA for the CDR3 is TGTGCCAGTAGTTTCAGGGGTTGGTATGGCTACACCTTC. It translates to CASSFRGWYGYTF.

CDR3 amino acids: CASSQDLQGTYNEQFF. The CDR3 DNA is TGCGCCAGCAGCCAAGACCTGCAAGGGACCTACAATGAGCAGTTCTTC. This chain joins TRBV4-1 and TRBJ2-1; D is ambiguous. Between the trimmed V and J ends, which lost 0 bases and 2 bases, there was a span of 11 bases. Per the germline V gene, CDR1 is MGHRA and CDR2 is YSYEKL. The CDR3 covers 16 residues.

V gene TRBV7-9 combines with J gene TRBJ1-1, with a possible D match to TRBD1 (6 bases). V lost 5 bases and J lost 4, with 14 bases in between. The CDR3 extends over 14 amino acids. Germline CDR1 reads SEHNR; CDR2 reads FQNEAQ (reference sequence). The CDR3, as DNA: TGTGCCAGCAGCAACGGACAGTACTTCACTGAAGCTTTCTTT. It is translated as CASSNGQYFTEAFF.

This clone was seen only a few times. This sequence joins TRBV4-2 and TRBJ1-1; D remains ambiguous. This CDR3 spans 10 amino acids. The V gene lost 5 bases and the J gene lost 4 bases, with 2 bases spanning the gap. Per germline, CDR1 LGHNA and CDR2 YNFKEQ. This CDR3 reads CASSGTEAFF. Written as DNA, the CDR3 is TGTGCCAGCAGCGGCACTGAAGCTTTCTTT.

This rearrangement joins TRBV7-2 to TRBJ2-5; D is unresolved. Trimming pared 4 bases from V and 7 bases from J, leaving 22 bases between. Germline CDR1 is SGHTA and CDR2 is FQGNSA. The CDR3 contains 16 residues. CDR3 protein: CASSSDPTARLSTQYF. DNA of the CDR3: TGTGCCAGCAGCTCCGATCCTACGGCCCGCCTATCGACCCAGTACTTC.

The CDR3 reads CASSQGGVGDTQYF. The DNA for the CDR3 is TGTGCCAGCAGCCAGGGGGGAGTAGGAGATACGCAGTATTTT. V and J are TRBV7-8 and TRBJ2-3; a weak D match, TRBD1 (7 bases). This CDR3 has 14 residues. The V end was cut by 5 bases, the J end by 5 bases, with 14 bases between. The germline V gene encodes CDR1 SGHVS and CDR2 FQNEAQ.

The chain has TRBV7-8 and TRBJ2-7, with D maybe TRBD2 (6 bases). The CDR3 consists of 15 residues. Germline lookup yields CDR1 SGHVS and CDR2 FQNEAQ. Trimming shortened V by 6 bases and J by 1 base, and 16 bases separated the two germline ends. In nucleotides, the CDR3 is TGTGCCAGCAGTCTAACCGTAGCGGATTCCTACGAGCAGTACTTC. The encoded protein is CASSLTVADSYEQYF.

This clone was counted between two and nine times. This chain uses TRBV19 with TRBJ1-1, with 9 positions matching TRBD1. The V segment lost 6 bases and the J segment 4 bases; nucleotides outside the gene matches: 6. Germline lookup yields CDR1 LNHDA and CDR2 SQIVND (reference sequence). CDR3 size: 14 residues. DNA for the CDR3: TGTGCCAGTAGGGGGACAGGGATGAGCACTGAAGCTTTCTTT. The encoded protein is CASRGTGMSTEAFF.

The genes are TRBV7-8 and TRBJ2-7, with 9 bases fitting TRBD1. Trimming removed 5 bases from V and 1 base from J; junction bases left unmatched: 9. The CDR3 loop spans 16 amino acids. The germline gives CDR1 SGHVS, CDR2 FQNEAQ. CDR3 sequence: CASSGGTGRPSYEQYF. Written as DNA, the CDR3 is TGTGCCAGCAGCGGTGGGACAGGGCGACCTTCCTACGAGCAGTACTTC.

The gene calls are TRBV9 and TRBJ2-2; 10 bases map to TRBD2. The CDR3 length is 16 residues. Germline CDR1 reads SGDLS; CDR2 reads YYNGEE. After removal of 2 bases from V and 2 bases from J, the junction contained 3 bases not matched to a gene. The CDR3 loop reads CASSVIAGGNTGELFF. The CDR3 DNA reads as TGTGCCAGCAGCGTTATAGCGGGGGGCAACACCGGGGAGCTGTTTTTT.

The V call is TRBV28, the J call TRBJ2-1, with D unresolved. The ends were cut back, 3 bases at V and 3 bases at J, with 12 bases in the middle. The V gene's germline CDR1 is MDHEN and CDR2 SYDVKM. This CDR3 is 15 amino acids long. The CDR3 protein is CASSFGSLNYNEQFF. The DNA for the CDR3 is TGTGCCAGCAGTTTCGGCAGTCTGAACTACAATGAGCAGTTCTTC.

The chain combines TRBV7-2 with TRBJ1-2, with D possibly TRBD1 on 6 matching bases. The CDR3 covers 14 residues. Germline loops: CDR1 SGHTA, CDR2 FQGNSA. V lost 5 bases and J lost 8, with 18 bases in between. The CDR3 DNA is TGTGCCAGCAGCCCGCGGACAGCACTGGGGGGCTACACCTTC. Encoded protein: CASSPRTALGGYTF.

CDR3 sequence (DNA): TGTGCCAGCAGCTTAGTTCGAACCGGGGGCCACGGAAACACCATATATTTT. Its translation: CASSLVRTGGHGNTIYF. The V and J genes are TRBV7-6 and TRBJ1-3; D may be TRBD1 (6 bases). The CDR3 is 17 residues long. The V and J ends lost 1 base and 4 bases respectively, with 17 bases between them. Germline CDR1 and CDR2: SGHVS and FNYEAQ.

CDR3 bases: TGTGCCAGCTCACCACCCAGTCGATCTGGCTACACCTTC. This codes for CASSPPSRSGYTF. This chain connects TRBV18 to TRBJ1-2; D gene ambiguous. Germline CDR1 is KGHSH and CDR2 is LQKENI. Trimming stripped 0 bases from V and 7 bases from J, with 9 bases between. The CDR3 is 13 residues long.

This clone was seen a single time. Other DNA sequences in this sample translate to the same CDR3. This chain connects TRBV6-5 to TRBJ1-2; D may be TRBD1 (5 bases). The germline CDR1 and CDR2 sequences are MNHEY and SVGAGI. CDR3 size: 13 residues. The V end was cut by 2 bases, the J end by 2 bases, with 6 bases between. CDR3 protein: CASSYDRNYGYTF. In DNA, the CDR3 is TGTGCCAGCAGTTACGACAGAAACTATGGCTACACCTTC.

The genes are TRBV5-6 and TRBJ1-4, with D uncertain. CDR1 is SGHDT and CDR2 is YYEEEE in the germline V gene. The CDR3 is made up of 16 amino acids. V was clipped by 0 bases and J by 2 bases, with 11 bases between them. CDR3 nucleotide sequence: TGTGCCAGCAGCTTGGACGGGAGGCGGACTAATGAAAAACTGTTTTTT. Protein product: CASSLDGRRTNEKLFF.

The V gene is TRBV28, the J gene TRBJ1-4, with a tentative D call TRBD1 (6 bases). Between the trimmed V and J ends, which lost 4 bases and 7 bases, there was a span of 16 bases. Per the germline V gene, CDR1 is MDHEN and CDR2 is SYDVKM. The CDR3 spans 15 residues. The CDR3 protein is CASSSPRGVGEKLFF. CDR3 nucleotides: TGTGCCAGCAGTTCCCCCAGGGGAGTAGGTGAAAAACTGTTTTTT.

In regard to this clone: In the same sample, other DNA sequences code for this CDR3. The rearrangement joins TRBV28 to TRBJ2-7; TRBD1 agrees at 8 bases. Germline CDR1 reads MDHEN; CDR2 reads SYDVKM. J gave up 2 bases and V 5 bases, and 5 bases lay outside the gene matches. The CDR3 runs 14 residues. The CDR3 sequence: CASSAPGQAYEQYF. CDR3 DNA: TGTGCCAGCAGTGCCCCGGGACAGGCCTACGAGCAGTACTTC.

The J gene is TRBJ2-7, the V gene TRBV6-6; D gene uncertain. The CDR3 totals 13 residues. Germline values: CDR1 MNHNY, CDR2 SVGAGI (reference sequence). The ends were cut back, 2 bases at V and 3 bases at J, with 8 bases in the middle. Here the CDR3 reads CASSYAGFYEQYF. As DNA, the CDR3 is TGTGCCAGCAGTTACGCTGGGTTCTACGAGCAGTACTTC.